This T cell receptor (beta chain) was recorded in a study of beta chain features in type 1 diabetes. TCRB transcripts that were expressed got sequenced, as all of the isolated RNA had been reverse transcribed. TCRdb's copy holds only in-frame clones and misses some; the assay was immunoSEQ multiplex PCR. The sample has under 900,000 clones, 15% to 20% seen once. Per germline, CDR1 SGHTA and CDR2 FQGNSA. The V gene end was trimmed by 0 bases and the J gene end by 9 bases; junction bases not matched to a gene: 3. The CDR3 consists of 15 residues. This clone was seen only a few times. The TCR sequence derives from a woman aged 18-29 years in good health. The chain carries TRBV7-2 and TRBJ2-1, with TRBD1 identical over 12 bases. The sequencing input was naive CD4+ T cells from blood. The CDR3 here is CASSLAGQGAFEQFF. The CDR3 bases are TGTGCCAGCAGCTTAGCGGGACAGGGGGCCTTTGAGCAGTTCTTC. Full variable domain (outside the CDR3, taken from reference TRBV7-2 and TRBJ2-1): GAGVSQSPSNKVTEKGKDVELRCDPISGHTALYWYRQSLGQGLEFLIYFQGNSAPDKSGLPSDRFSAERTGGSVSTLTIQRTQQEDSAVYLCASSLAGQGAFEQFFGPGTRLTVL.